Sequencing of this TCR beta chain was carried out in a study of T cells in Graves' hyperthyroidism and ophthalmopathy. V was trimmed by 5 bases and J by 5 bases, leaving 13 bases between them. There are 14 residues in the CDR3. RNA transcripts yielded amplified TCR beta CDR3 regions. The TCR CDR3 was amplified in a first-round RT-PCR using the HTBI primer set. MiXCR, run by TCRdb on the multiplex PCR reads, gives a single entry per CDR3 protein. The repertoire holds a few hundred thousand distinct CDR3 sequences, with 15% to 18% as singletons. In its sample, this clonotype was seen many times. Input material: blood. The chain is built from TRBV12-3 or TRBV12-4 and TRBJ1-5; possibly TRBD1 for D (5 bases). The origin of this receptor is a young woman with Graves' hyperthyroidism. This CDR3 is CASSPLGGYQPQHF. CDR3 sequence (DNA): TGTGCCAGCAGTCCCCTCGGGGGTTATCAGCCCCAGCATTTT.